This T cell receptor (beta chain) was identified in a study of blood T cell repertoires in COVID-19. Whole-study context: Samples came from the United States, Italy and Spain, spanning acute and convalescent COVID-19. T cells, B-cell-depleted T cells, or PBMCs provided the cDNA or gDNA that served as material.

This clone has just one count. TCRdb keeps only in-frame clones here, not all; method: immunoSEQ multiplex PCR. The sample carries tens of thousands of clones, about four fifths recorded once. The CDR3 is 13 residues long. CDR1 is LNHDA, CDR2 SQIVND, per germline (reference sequence). V lost 8 bases to trimming and J lost 2 bases; unmatched junction nucleotides: 3. The chain links TRBV19 to TRBJ1-3; 7 nucleotides match TRBD1. The receptor was isolated from a human donor in a cohort sampled during active COVID-19. The sequencing sample was made of peripheral blood. The CDR3 nucleotides read TGTGCCAGTCACGACAGGGCTGGAAACACCATATATTTT. Its translation is CASHDRAGNTIYF. Full variable domain (rest looked up from reference TRBV19 and TRBJ1-3): DGGITQSPKYLFRKEGQNVTLSCEQNLNHDAMYWYRQDPGQGLRLIYYSQIVNDFQKGDIAEGYSVSREKKESFPLTVTSAQKNPTAFYLCASHDRAGNTIYFGEGSWLTVV.